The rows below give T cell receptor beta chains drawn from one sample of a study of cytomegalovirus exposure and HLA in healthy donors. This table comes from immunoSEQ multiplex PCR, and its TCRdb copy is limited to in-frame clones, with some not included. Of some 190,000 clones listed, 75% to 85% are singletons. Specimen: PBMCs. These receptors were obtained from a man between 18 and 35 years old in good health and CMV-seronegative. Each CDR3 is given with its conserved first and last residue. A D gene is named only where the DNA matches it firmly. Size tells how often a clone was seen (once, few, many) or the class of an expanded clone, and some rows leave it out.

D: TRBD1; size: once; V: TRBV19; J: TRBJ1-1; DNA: TGTGCCAGTAGTAAGGACAGGTTGAACACTGAAGCTTTCTTT; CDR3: CASSKDRLNTEAFF
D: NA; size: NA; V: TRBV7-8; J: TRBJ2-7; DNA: TGTGCCAGCAGCTTAGAAAAAAGGGGCCTCTACGAGCAGTACTTC; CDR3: CASSLEKRGLYEQYF
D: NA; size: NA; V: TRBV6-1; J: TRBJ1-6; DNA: TGTGCCAGCATGGAGATCCGTATTTATAATTCACCCCTCCACTTT; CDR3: CASMEIRIYNSPLHF
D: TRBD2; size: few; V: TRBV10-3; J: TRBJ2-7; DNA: TGTGCCATCAGTGAGCCCTACGGGACTAGCGGGAACGAGCAGTACTTC; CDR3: CAISEPYGTSGNEQYF
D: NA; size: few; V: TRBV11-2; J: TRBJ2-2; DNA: TGTGCCAGCAGCTTTCTTTCGCAGTACGAAACCGGGGAGCTGTTTTTT; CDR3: CASSFLSQYETGELFF
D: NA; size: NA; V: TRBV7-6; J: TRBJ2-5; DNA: TGTGCCAGCAGCCTGGAGGCTAGCCACGAGACCCAGTACTTC; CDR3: CASSLEASHETQYF
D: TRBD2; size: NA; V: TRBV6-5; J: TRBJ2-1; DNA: TGTGCCAGCAGTGCACTAGCGGGGGCCCTTCAGGAGCAGTTCTTC; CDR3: CASSALAGALQEQFF
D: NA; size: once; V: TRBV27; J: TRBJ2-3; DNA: TGTGCCAGCAGTCAGCGGGCCCGCACAGATACGCAGTATTTT; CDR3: CASSQRARTDTQYF
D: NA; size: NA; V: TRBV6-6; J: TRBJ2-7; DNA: TGTGCCAGCAGTAAAACAGGTCAGGGCTCCTACGAGCAGTACTTC; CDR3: CASSKTGQGSYEQYF
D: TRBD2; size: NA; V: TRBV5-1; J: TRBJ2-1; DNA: TGCGCCAGCAGAGGGACTAGCGGGCCAAGCTCCTACAATGAGCAGTTCTTC; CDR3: CASRGTSGPSSYNEQFF
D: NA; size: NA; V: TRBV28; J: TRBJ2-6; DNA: TGTGCCAGCAGGGACTGGTGGCTGGCGGGCGGGGCCAACGTCCTGACTTTC; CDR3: CASRDWWLAGGANVLTF
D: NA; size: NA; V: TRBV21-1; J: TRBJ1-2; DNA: TGTGCCAGCACACAGGGTGGCTACACCTTC; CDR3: CASTQGGYTF
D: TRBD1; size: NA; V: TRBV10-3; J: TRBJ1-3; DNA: TGTGCCATCAGTGGAACAGGGGCTGGAAACACCATATATTTT; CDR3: CAISGTGAGNTIYF
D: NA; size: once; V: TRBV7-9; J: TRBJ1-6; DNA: TGTTCCAGCAGCCCAGACTCTACACCCCTCCACTTT; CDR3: CSSSPDSTPLHF
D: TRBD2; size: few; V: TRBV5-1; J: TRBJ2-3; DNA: TGCGCCAGCAGCTTGCGCCCCGGGAGGGATACGCAGTATTTT; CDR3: CASSLRPGRDTQYF
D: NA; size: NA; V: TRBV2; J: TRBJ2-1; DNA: TGTGCCAGCAGTGAAATTGGCCCCGAGCAGTTCTTC; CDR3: CASSEIGPEQFF
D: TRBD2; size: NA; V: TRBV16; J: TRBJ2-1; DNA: TGTGCCAGCAGCCAACGACTAGCGGGGGAGCAGTTCTTC; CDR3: CASSQRLAGEQFF
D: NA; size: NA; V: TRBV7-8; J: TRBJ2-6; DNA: TGTGCCAGCAGCCTCTTCCCTGGGGCCAACGTCCTGACTTTC; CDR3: CASSLFPGANVLTF
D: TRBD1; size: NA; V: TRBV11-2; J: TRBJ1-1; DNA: TGTGCCAGCAGCTTAGCCCCAGGGGGCCTCACTGAAGCTTTCTTT; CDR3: CASSLAPGGLTEAFF
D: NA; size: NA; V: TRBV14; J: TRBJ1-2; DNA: TGTGCCAGCAGCCATTCACAAAACTATGGCTACACCTTC; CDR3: CASSHSQNYGYTF
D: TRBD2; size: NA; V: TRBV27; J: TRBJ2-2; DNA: TGTGCCAGCAGTTTTGTGCTAGCGGGAGGTTCCGGGGAGCTGTTTTTT; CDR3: CASSFVLAGGSGELFF
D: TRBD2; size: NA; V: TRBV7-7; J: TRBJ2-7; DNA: TGTGCTAGCAGCTTGGCGGGAGCATACGAGCAGTACTTC; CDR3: CASSLAGAYEQYF
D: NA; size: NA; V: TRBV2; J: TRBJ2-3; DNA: TGTGCCAGCTCGAGGGGGAGCGGCAGCACAGATACGCAGTATTTT; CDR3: CASSRGSGSTDTQYF
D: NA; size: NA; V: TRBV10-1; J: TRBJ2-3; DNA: TGCGCCAGCAGTGAGTCCCTCCCTAGCGCTGCTAGCACAGATACGCAGTATTTT; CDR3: CASSESLPSAASTDTQYF
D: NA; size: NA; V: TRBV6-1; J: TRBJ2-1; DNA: TGTGCCAGCAGTGCCACAGAGTACAATGAGCAGTTCTTC; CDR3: CASSATEYNEQFF
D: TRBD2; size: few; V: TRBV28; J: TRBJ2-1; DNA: TGTGCCAGCAGTTTTTGGAAGCGGGGGGGCGATGAGCAGTTCTTC; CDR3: CASSFWKRGGDEQFF
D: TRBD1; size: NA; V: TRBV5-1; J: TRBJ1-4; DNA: TGCGCCAGCAGCTTGGCGGGACAGGGGTATGAAAAACTGTTTTTT; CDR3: CASSLAGQGYEKLFF
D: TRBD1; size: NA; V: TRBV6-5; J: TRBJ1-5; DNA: TGTGCCAGCAGTTATCAGGGGGCGATTGGCAATCAGCCCCAGCATTTT; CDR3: CASSYQGAIGNQPQHF
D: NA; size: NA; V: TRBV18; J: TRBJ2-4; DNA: TGTGCCAGCTCACCGAAGGGATTGAAGGGGAACATTCAGTACTTC; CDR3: CASSPKGLKGNIQYF
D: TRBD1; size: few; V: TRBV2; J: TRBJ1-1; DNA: TGTGCCAGCAAGCATACAGGGGCCAGGCCTGAAGCTTTCTTT; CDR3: CASKHTGARPEAFF
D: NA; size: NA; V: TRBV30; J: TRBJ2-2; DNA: TGTGCCTGGAGTGTACACGGGGCCGGGGAGCTGTTTTTT; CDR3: CAWSVHGAGELFF
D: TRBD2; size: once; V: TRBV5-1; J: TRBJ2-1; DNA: TGCGCCAGCAGCTTGGCCGTCACGCCTAGCGGGGTCGACAATGAGCAGTTCTTC; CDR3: CASSLAVTPSGVDNEQFF
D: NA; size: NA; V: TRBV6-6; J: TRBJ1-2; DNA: TGTGCCAGCAGTTACAACCCTCAAGGGGTCGACTATGGCTACACCTTC; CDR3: CASSYNPQGVDYGYTF
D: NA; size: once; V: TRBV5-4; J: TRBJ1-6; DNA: TGTGCCAGCAGCAGCCGAAATTCACCCCTCCACTTT; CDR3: CASSSRNSPLHF
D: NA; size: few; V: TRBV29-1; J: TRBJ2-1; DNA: TGCAGCGCGCGGGCCAACAATGAGCAGTTCTTC; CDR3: CSARANNEQFF
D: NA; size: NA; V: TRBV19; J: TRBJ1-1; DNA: TGTGCCAGTAGTCGTGTCGGGGGGTCGGCTGAAGCTTTCTTT; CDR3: CASSRVGGSAEAFF
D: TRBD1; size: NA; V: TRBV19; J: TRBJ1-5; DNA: TGTGCCAGTACATCCGGGACAGGGGGAATTACCCTCAATCAGCCCCAGCATTTT; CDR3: CASTSGTGGITLNQPQHF
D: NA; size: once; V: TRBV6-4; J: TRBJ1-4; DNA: TGTGCCAGCAGCGATTCGGGAAGCTCGGGTGCAACTAATGAAAAACTGTTTTTT; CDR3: CASSDSGSSGATNEKLFF
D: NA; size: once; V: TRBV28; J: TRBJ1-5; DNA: TGTGCCAGCAGTTTTGTGGCAGGGGATCAGCCCCAGCATTTT; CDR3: CASSFVAGDQPQHF
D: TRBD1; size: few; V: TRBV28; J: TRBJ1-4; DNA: TGTGCCAGCAGCCCCGCAGGGGGAGGCGATGAAAAACTGTTTTTT; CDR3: CASSPAGGGDEKLFF
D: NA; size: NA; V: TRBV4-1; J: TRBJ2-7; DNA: TGCGCCAGCAGCCTTAGAGGAGCAGACTCCTACGAGCAGTACTTC; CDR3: CASSLRGADSYEQYF
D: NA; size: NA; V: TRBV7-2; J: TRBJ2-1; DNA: TGTGCCAGCAGCTTAGTTGCGGGGCAGTTCAATGAGCAGTTCTTC; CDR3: CASSLVAGQFNEQFF
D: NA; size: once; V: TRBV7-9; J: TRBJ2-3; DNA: TGTGCCCAAGAGGTCGGCACAGATACGCAGTATTTT; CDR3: CAQEVGTDTQYF
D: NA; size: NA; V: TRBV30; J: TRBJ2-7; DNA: TGTGCCTGGAGTGTAGTTTCCAGCGAGCAGTACTTC; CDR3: CAWSVVSSEQYF
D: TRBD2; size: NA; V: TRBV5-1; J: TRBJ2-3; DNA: TGCGCCAGCAGTTTACACGGGACTAGCGGGACTAGCACAGATACGCAGTATTTT; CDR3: CASSLHGTSGTSTDTQYF
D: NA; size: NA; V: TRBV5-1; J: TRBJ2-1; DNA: TGCGCCAGCAGCCCCGCCCGGGACTCCACCTACAATGAGCAGTTCTTC; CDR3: CASSPARDSTYNEQFF